These 16 T cell receptor beta chains were all obtained from the same sample, sequenced in a study of response to subunit inactivated influenza vaccine. From the RT-PCR reads, TCRdb called clonotypes with MiXCR, one entry per CDR3 protein. Among a few hundred thousand distinct CDR3 sequences listed, around 11% were seen once. The sample was also linked to a second study, of T cells expressing NK-cell markers. From that second work: The cDNA for TCR beta came from 5'RACE template switching with UMIs.

Sequences were derived from PBMCs from blood, sampled on the day of vaccination. These TCRs come from a man aged 45-60 years who received an inactivated influenza vaccine.

This clonotype was found a few times. The J gene is TRBJ2-1, the V gene TRBV18, with a tentative D call TRBD2 (5 bases). Trimming removed 2 bases at V and 6 bases at J, with 8 bases between. The CDR3 is 13 residues long. Germline V gene lookup returns CDR1 KGHSH and CDR2 LQKENI. The CDR3 here is CASSPEGSNEQFF. The CDR3 DNA reads TGTGCCAGCTCACCAGAGGGTAGCAATGAGCAGTTCTTC.

In this sample, this clonotype turned up many times. V is TRBV12-3 or TRBV12-4 and J is TRBJ1-2; D gene unclear. The V end lost 5 bases, the J end lost 4 bases, and 14 bases lay between the germline ends. CDR3 size: 14 residues. The CDR3 reads CASSLGSVRYGYTF. In DNA form, the CDR3 reads TGTGCCAGCAGTCTCGGTTCGGTCCGCTATGGCTACACCTTC.

V gene TRBV20-1 combines with J gene TRBJ2-1; 7 nucleotides line up with TRBD1. The length of the CDR3 is 14 residues. The ends lost 6 bases at V and 2 bases at J; junction bases unmatched: 7. Germline V gene lookup returns CDR1 DFQATT and CDR2 SNEGSKA (reference sequence). The CDR3 DNA reads TGCAGTGCAACCGACAGGGATCCCTACAATGAGCAGTTCTTC. Encoded protein: CSATDRDPYNEQFF.

There are many counts of this clonotype. The chain recombines TRBV12-3 or TRBV12-4 with TRBJ1-4; TRBD1 might be the D (6 bases). V gave up 1 base and J gave up 7 bases, with 10 bases separating them. The CDR3 loop spans 14 amino acids. The CDR3 sequence: CASSLGGAREKLFF. The CDR3 region has the DNA TGTGCCAGCAGTTTAGGGGGGGCCCGTGAAAAACTGTTTTTT.

The chain combines TRBV29-1 with TRBJ1-2, with TRBD1 matching 8 bases. With 4 bases clipped from V and 2 bases from J, the junction kept 9 bases outside the gene matches. This CDR3 comprises 15 residues. Germline V lookup: CDR1 SQVTM, CDR2 ANQGSEA. In nucleotides, the CDR3 is TGCAGCGTTGTTGGCCAGGGGGCGAGGAACTATGGCTACACCTTC. It specifies CSVVGQGARNYGYTF.

This clonotype came up a few times. The gene calls are TRBV7-3 and TRBJ2-7; TRBD2 aligns across 9 bases. CDR3 size: 15 residues. CDR1 is SGHTA, CDR2 FQGTGA, per germline. Trimming removed 1 base from V and 4 bases from J; junction bases left unmatched: 5. The CDR3 DNA sequence: TGTGCCAGCAGCTTAAATGCGGGACTAGCTTACGAGCAGTACTTC. Translation gives CASSLNAGLAYEQYF.

This clonotype was seen only a few times. J is TRBJ2-7 and V is TRBV5-5, with 10 bases matching TRBD2. V was pared by 2 bases and J by 6 bases, with 5 bases of the junction left unmatched. CDR1 SGHKS and CDR2 YYEKEE come from the germline V gene (reference sequence). This CDR3 region has 14 residues. The CDR3 DNA sequence: TGTGCCAGCAGCTTCATCCTAGCGGGAGCCGAGCAGTACTTC. Its translation is CASSFILAGAEQYF.

The chain has TRBV14 and TRBJ2-6; D remains ambiguous. Trimming pared 1 base from V and 4 bases from J, leaving 11 bases between. The germline V gene encodes CDR1 SGHDN and CDR2 FVKESK. The CDR3 extends over 16 amino acids. The CDR3 region is CASSQVGFSGANVLTF. CDR3 coding DNA: TGTGCCAGCAGCCAAGTTGGGTTCTCGGGGGCCAACGTCCTGACTTTC.

This clonotype has a handful of counts. V gene TRBV20-1 combines with J gene TRBJ2-2; D is ambiguous. Germline CDR1 reads DFQATT; CDR2 reads SNEGSKA (reference sequence). The V gene lost 8 bases and the J gene lost 0 bases, with 13 bases spanning the gap. This CDR3 has 14 amino acids. This chain's CDR3 is CSSTAPSNTGELFF. The CDR3 DNA follows: TGCAGTTCCACAGCCCCATCGAACACCGGGGAGCTGTTTTTT.

V gene TRBV11-3 combines with J gene TRBJ2-1; perhaps TRBD2 as D (6 bases). Germline V gene lookup returns CDR1 SGHNT and CDR2 YENEEA. The CDR3 runs 15 residues. V was shortened by 3 bases and J by 3 bases, with 12 bases between the two germline ends. CDR3 in amino acids: CASSFSGTHYNEQFF. The DNA for the CDR3 is TGTGCCAGCAGCTTTTCCGGGACTCACTACAATGAGCAGTTCTTC.

This clonotype was found many times. The chain joins TRBV7-2 to TRBJ2-2; weak D call: TRBD2 (5 bases). CDR3 length: 15 amino acids. V lost 4 bases and J 1 base, leaving 10 bases between the germline ends. CDR1 is SGHTA, CDR2 FQGNSA, per germline. The CDR3 DNA sequence: TGTGCCAGCAGCTGGGAGCTGATGAACACCGGGGAGCTGTTTTTT. Amino acids: CASSWELMNTGELFF.

The chain links TRBV20-1 to TRBJ2-2, with D possibly TRBD2 on 6 matching bases. Germline CDR1 reads DFQATT; CDR2 reads SNEGSKA (reference sequence). The CDR3 sequence is 14 residues long. Deletions cut 1 base from V and 0 bases from J, with 6 bases between. This CDR3 reads CSARGLANTGELFF. The CDR3 coding sequence is TGCAGTGCTAGAGGACTAGCGAACACCGGGGAGCTGTTTTTT.

With respect to this clonotype: Relative to the germline gene, one junction end is altered; a read error may explain this. The chain uses TRBV4-3 and TRBJ2-3; D is uncertain. Germline-derived CDR1 and CDR2 are LGHNA and YSLEER. The CDR3 has 16 amino acids. The CDR3 sequence is CASSLYAGPGTDTQYF. The CDR3, as DNA: TGCGCCAGCAGCCTGTACGCAGGACCCGGCACCGATACGCAGTATTTT.

This clonotype was counted ten times or more. This chain uses TRBV7-2 with TRBJ2-1, with 10 bases identical to TRBD2. Trimming at V came to 7 bases and at J to 6 bases, leaving 6 bases not matched to a gene. The CDR3 is 14 residues long. Per the germline V gene, CDR1 is SGHTA and CDR2 is FQGNSA. The CDR3 nucleotides are TGTGCCAGCACCAATAGCGGGGGGTTCAATGAGCAGTTCTTC. This sequence encodes CASTNSGGFNEQFF. The full variable domain, its missing parts supplied by reference TRBV7-2 and TRBJ2-1, is GAGVSQSPSNKVTEKGKDVELRCDPISGHTALYWYRQSLGQGLEFLIYFQGNSAPDKSGLPSDRFSAERTGGSVSTLTIQRTQQEDSAVYLCASTNSGGFNEQFFGPGTRLTVL.

This sequence joins TRBV7-3 and TRBJ2-1, with D possibly matching TRBD2 (5 bases). Trimming shortened V by 5 bases and J by 2 bases, and 13 bases separated the two germline ends. This CDR3 comprises 15 residues. Per the germline V gene, CDR1 is SGHTA and CDR2 is FQGTGA. CDR3 in amino acids: CASSPGLLAYNEQFF. The CDR3 region has the DNA TGTGCCAGCAGCCCCGGACTCCTCGCCTACAATGAGCAGTTCTTC. The variable domain in full, completed from reference TRBV7-3 and TRBJ2-1, reads GAGVSQTPSNKVTEKGKYVELRCDPISGHTALYWYRQSLGQGPEFLIYFQGTGAADDSGLPNDRFFAVRPEGSVSTLKIQRTERGDSAVYLCASSPGLLAYNEQFFGPGTRLTVL.

V gene TRBV5-1 combines with J gene TRBJ2-5, with 7 bases that match TRBD1. The CDR3 loop spans 15 amino acids. CDR1 is SGHRS and CDR2 is YFSETQ in the germline V gene. The V segment lost 4 bases and the J segment 2 bases; nucleotides outside the gene matches: 8. CDR3 in amino acids: CASSRDSDRQETQYF. The CDR3 nucleotides read TGCGCCAGCAGCCGTGACTCGGACAGGCAAGAGACCCAGTACTTC.